These 24 T cell receptor beta chains share one sample of origin, sequenced in a study of cytomegalovirus exposure and HLA in healthy donors. The data were produced by immunoSEQ multiplex PCR, yet TCRdb's version contains in-frame clones alone and is incomplete. The repertoire has tens of thousands of clones, approximately 81% of them found once; the top ten carry around an eighth. Specimen: PBMCs. The receptor set was obtained from a young woman in good health and CMV-seropositive.

The rearrangement uses TRBV21-1 and TRBJ2-7; the listed D gene, TRBD1, was not tested against the DNA. TRBV21-1 is recorded as a pseudogene. This CDR3 contains 13 residues. The CDR3 DNA sequence: TGTGCCGGCTACAGGACAGCTCTCTGCGAGCAGTACTTC. This sequence encodes CAGYRTALCEQYF.

The V gene is TRBV2, the J gene TRBJ1-3, with D maybe TRBD1 (6 bases). V was trimmed by 6 bases and J by 4 bases, leaving 16 bases between them. Germline V gene data show CDR1 as SNHLY and CDR2 as FYNNEI. This CDR3 is 15 amino acids long. Written as DNA, the CDR3 is TGTGCCAGCAGCCGACAGGCGTTTCTGGGAAACACCATATATTTT. As protein: CASSRQAFLGNTIYF. The full variable domain, with the rest looked up from reference TRBV2 and TRBJ1-3, is EPEVTQTPSHQVTQMGQEVILRCVPISNHLYFYWYRQILGQKVEFLVSFYNNEISEKSEIFDDQFSVERPDGSNFTLKIRSTKLEDSAMYFCASSRQAFLGNTIYFGEGSWLTVV.

The chain joins TRBV5-1 to TRBJ2-1; maybe TRBD2 (6 bases). The CDR3 is 17 residues long. Trimming removed 4 bases from V and 2 bases from J, with 19 bases in between. Germline V CDR1 and CDR2: SGHRS, YFSETQ. In DNA, the CDR3 is TGCGCCAGCAGCCTCCGGGACTCCCTGGCAGCCTACAATGAGCAGTTCTTC. Protein sequence: CASSLRDSLAAYNEQFF.

The V call is TRBV28, the J call TRBJ2-1, with TRBD2 as a possible D gene (6 bases). The V gene's germline CDR1 is MDHEN and CDR2 SYDVKM. V was clipped by 6 bases and J by 0 bases, with 12 bases between them. The CDR3 consists of 15 residues. CDR3 DNA sequence: TGTGCCAGCAGCCGTAGCGGTTACTCCTACAATGAGCAGTTCTTC. This sequence encodes CASSRSGYSYNEQFF.

The chain joins TRBV7-8 to TRBJ1-1; no clear D. CDR1 is SGHVS, CDR2 FQNEAQ, per germline. Trimming shortened V by 5 bases and J by 2 bases, and 9 bases separated the two germline ends. The CDR3 loop spans 13 amino acids. CDR3 nucleotides: TGTGCCAGCAGCACCCAGGCTAACACTGAAGCTTTCTTT. Translation gives CASSTQANTEAFF. Using reference TRBV7-8 and TRBJ1-1 for the parts outside the CDR3, the full variable domain is GAGVSQSPRYKVAKRGQDVALRCDPISGHVSLFWYQQALGQGPEFLTYFQNEAQLDKSGLPSDRFFAERPEGSVSTLKIQRTQQEDSAVYLCASSTQANTEAFFGQGTRLTVV.

This chain links TRBV5-1 with TRBJ2-5; TRBD2 might be the D (5 bases). The CDR3 extends over 15 amino acids. V was trimmed by 1 base and J by 1 base, leaving 11 bases between them. Germline assignment: CDR1 SGHRS and CDR2 YFSETQ. The CDR3 DNA reads as TGCGCCAGCAGCTTGTGGGAAGGGAGCCAAGAGACCCAGTACTTC. It specifies CASSLWEGSQETQYF.

The V gene is TRBV27, the J gene TRBJ2-3; 7 bases match TRBD1. This CDR3 has 14 residues. Germline CDR1 reads MNHEY; CDR2 reads SMNVEV (reference sequence). With 5 bases clipped from V and 6 bases from J, the junction kept 8 bases outside the gene matches. CDR3 residues: CASSPLDRLDTQYF. DNA of the CDR3: TGTGCCAGCAGTCCCTTGGACAGGTTGGATACGCAGTATTTT.

The V call is TRBV6-5, the J call TRBJ1-5; 9 bases are shared with TRBD1. The CDR3 spans 15 residues. Germline V gene lookup returns CDR1 MNHEY and CDR2 SVGAGI. J gave up 4 bases and V 5 bases, and 6 bases lay outside the gene matches. CDR3 sequence: CASSHRDRANQPQHF. CDR3 DNA: TGTGCCAGCAGTCACCGGGACAGGGCAAATCAGCCCCAGCATTTT.

V is TRBV18 and J is TRBJ2-5; the D gene is possibly TRBD2 (6 bases). The CDR3 spans 14 residues. The germline gives CDR1 KGHSH, CDR2 LQKENI. Trimming stripped 6 bases from V and 1 base from J, with 12 bases between. DNA of the CDR3: TGTGCCAGCTCCAACCGGGACTCCCAAGAGACCCAGTACTTC. Translation: CASSNRDSQETQYF.

This sequence joins TRBV15 and TRBJ1-4; D unclear. Trimming pared 0 bases from V and 5 bases from J, leaving 10 bases between. The CDR3 sequence is 15 residues long. The germline CDR1 and CDR2 sequences are LNHNV and YYDKDF (reference sequence). In DNA form, the CDR3 reads TGTGCCACCAGCAGAGATGTGTTCCAGAATGAAAAACTGTTTTTT. As protein: CATSRDVFQNEKLFF.

The chain combines TRBV29-1 with TRBJ2-1; 10 nucleotides match TRBD2. Germline V lookup: CDR1 SQVTM, CDR2 ANQGSEA. The CDR3 runs 14 residues. J was trimmed by 6 bases and V by 1 base; bases with no gene match: 3. For the CDR3, the DNA is TGCAGCGTTGAAGTGGCTAGCGGGAGCAATGAGCAGTTCTTC. Protein sequence: CSVEVASGSNEQFF.

The chain joins TRBV28 to TRBJ2-3; maybe TRBD2 (6 bases). The CDR3 runs 13 residues. Germline V gene sequence: CDR1 MDHEN, CDR2 SYDVKM. Trimming shortened V by 6 bases and J by 1 base, and 8 bases separated the two germline ends. The CDR3, as DNA: TGTGCCAGCAGGAGGGAGGGCACAGATACGCAGTATTTT. As protein: CASRREGTDTQYF.

This sequence joins TRBV7-3 and TRBJ2-2; D might be TRBD1 (6 bases). There are 15 residues in the CDR3. The V end was cut by 4 bases, the J end by 4 bases, with 13 bases between. The germline V gene encodes CDR1 SGHTA and CDR2 FQGTGA. The CDR3 nucleotides are TGTGCCAGCAGCTATGGGTCAGGGGTCACCGGGGAGCTGTTTTTT. Translation gives CASSYGSGVTGELFF. Filled out from reference TRBV7-3 and TRBJ2-2, the complete variable domain reads GAGVSQTPSNKVTEKGKYVELRCDPISGHTALYWYRQSLGQGPEFLIYFQGTGAADDSGLPNDRFFAVRPEGSVSTLKIQRTERGDSAVYLCASSYGSGVTGELFFGEGSRLTVL.

This chain joins TRBV4-1 and TRBJ1-1; tentatively, D is TRBD1 (5 bases). With 2 bases removed from V and 1 base from J, the gap between germline ends came to 11 bases. Germline V gives CDR1 MGHRA, CDR2 YSYEKL. This CDR3 is 15 amino acids long. The DNA for the CDR3 is TGCGCCAGCAGCCAAAAAGGGGCGGAGAACACTGAAGCTTTCTTT. This encodes CASSQKGAENTEAFF.

This clone has just a few counts. The rearrangement links TRBV16 to TRBJ2-3; unclear D gene. Trimming left V 1 base short and J 5 bases short, with 4 bases between. This CDR3 is built from 12 residues. CDR1 is KGHSY, CDR2 FQNENV, per germline. CDR3 loop: CASSQYQDTQYF. In DNA form, the CDR3 reads TGTGCCAGCAGCCAATATCAAGATACGCAGTATTTT.

This clone appeared a few times. This chain links TRBV29-1 with TRBJ2-5, with 8 bases matching TRBD2. The ends lost 4 bases at V and 5 bases at J; junction bases unmatched: 9. CDR1 is SQVTM, CDR2 ANQGSEA, per germline. The CDR3 sequence is 14 residues long. Here the CDR3 DNA reads TGCAGCGTTGTTGGCGCGGGGGGCGGGGAGACCCAGTACTTC. Translation gives CSVVGAGGGETQYF.

The rearrangement links TRBV4-1 to TRBJ2-5, with a possible D match to TRBD2 (6 bases). This CDR3 contains 13 residues. The ends were cut back, 4 bases at V and 2 bases at J, with 8 bases in the middle. Germline V gives CDR1 MGHRA, CDR2 YSYEKL. The CDR3 sequence is CASSRGVQETQYF. Here the CDR3 DNA reads TGCGCCAGCAGCCGGGGGGTACAAGAGACCCAGTACTTC.

V usage is TRBV2 and J usage is TRBJ1-5; D remains unclear. CDR3 length: 13 amino acids. V was trimmed by 1 base and J by 6 bases, leaving 7 bases between them. The germline gives CDR1 SNHLY, CDR2 FYNNEI. CDR3: CASSEEIGQPQHF. The CDR3 nucleotides read TGTGCCAGCAGTGAAGAAATCGGTCAGCCCCAGCATTTT. Complete variable domain (other parts from reference TRBV2 and TRBJ1-5): EPEVTQTPSHQVTQMGQEVILRCVPISNHLYFYWYRQILGQKVEFLVSFYNNEISEKSEIFDDQFSVERPDGSNFTLKIRSTKLEDSAMYFCASSEEIGQPQHFGDGTRLSIL.

The genes are TRBV19 and TRBJ2-7; 9 bases agree with TRBD1. J gave up 2 bases and V 7 bases, and 3 bases lay outside the gene matches. The CDR3 loop spans 13 amino acids. Germline V CDR1 and CDR2: LNHDA, SQIVND (reference sequence). This CDR3 reads CASNGQGTYEQYF. The DNA of the CDR3 is TGTGCCAGTAACGGACAGGGGACCTACGAGCAGTACTTC.

The V gene is TRBV19, the J gene TRBJ2-3; 7 bases fit TRBD1. This CDR3 region has 12 residues. Germline V gives CDR1 LNHDA, CDR2 SQIVND (reference sequence). The junction had 5 bases not matched to a gene; V was cut back by 3 bases and J by 11 bases. The CDR3 region is CASSIEGGGQYF. CDR3 DNA: TGTGCCAGTAGTATTGAAGGGGGCGGGCAGTATTTT.

The DNA of the CDR3 is TGTGCCAGCAGCCTAATGACAGGGGGCAAGGGGACCCAGTACTTC. This encodes CASSLMTGGKGTQYF. The chain uses TRBV5-4 and TRBJ2-5; TRBD1 matches 10 bases. Germline CDR1 SGHNT, CDR2 YYREEE (reference sequence). Trimming took 4 bases from V and 7 from J; bases not matched to a gene: 10. CDR3 size: 15 residues.

The chain uses TRBV4-2 and TRBJ2-3; D is undetermined. V was pared by 0 bases and J by 4 bases, with 8 bases between. From germline, CDR1 is LGHNA and CDR2 YNFKEQ. The CDR3 length is 14 residues. CDR3 protein: CASSQEVAADTQYF. The DNA of the CDR3 is TGTGCCAGCAGCCAAGAGGTAGCTGCAGATACGCAGTATTTT.

The V and J genes are TRBV28 and TRBJ2-7; D might be TRBD1 (5 bases). The CDR3 extends over 15 amino acids. Germline V gene lookup returns CDR1 MDHEN and CDR2 SYDVKM. V lost 2 bases and J 2 bases, leaving 13 bases between the germline ends. CDR3 DNA: TGTGCCAGCAGTTTACAGGGATTGCCGGCCTACGAGCAGTACTTC. This translates into CASSLQGLPAYEQYF.

V gene TRBV6-6 combines with J gene TRBJ2-7; tentative D call: TRBD1 (6 bases). CDR1 is MNHNY, CDR2 SVGAGI, per germline (reference sequence). This CDR3 has 16 amino acids. The V gene lost 0 bases and the J gene lost 0 bases, with 12 bases spanning the gap. The DNA for the CDR3 is TGTGCCAGCAGTTACTCGAGACAGGACTCCTCCTACGAGCAGTACTTC. As protein: CASSYSRQDSSYEQYF.